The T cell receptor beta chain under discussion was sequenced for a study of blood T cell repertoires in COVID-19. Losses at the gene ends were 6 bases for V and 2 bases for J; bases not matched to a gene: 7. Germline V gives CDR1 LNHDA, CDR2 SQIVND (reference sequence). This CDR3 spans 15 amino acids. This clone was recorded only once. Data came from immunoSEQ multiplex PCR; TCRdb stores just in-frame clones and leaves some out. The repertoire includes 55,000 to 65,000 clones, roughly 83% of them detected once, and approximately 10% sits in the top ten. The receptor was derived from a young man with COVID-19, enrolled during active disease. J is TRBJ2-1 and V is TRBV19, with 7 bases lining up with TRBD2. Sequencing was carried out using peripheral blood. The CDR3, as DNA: TGTGCCAGTAGCCCCCTAGCGGAGCCCTACAATGAGCAGTTCTTC. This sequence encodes CASSPLAEPYNEQFF.